This entry lists 26 T cell receptor beta chains sequenced from one sample in a study of Tregs in tolerant kidney transplant recipients. Sequencing was performed with immunoSEQ multiplex PCR; in TCRdb, only in-frame clones are kept and a portion is missing. The sample carries about 94,000 clones, 93% recorded once. The source was CD4+ T cells from blood, collected before the transplant. These receptors were obtained from a human donor who received a combined kidney and bone marrow transplant.

The V and J genes are TRBV19 and TRBJ2-5; D is possibly TRBD1 (8 bases). The germline V gene encodes CDR1 LNHDA and CDR2 SQIVND (reference sequence). CDR3 length: 15 residues. The V end lost 6 bases, the J end lost 6 bases, and 20 bases lay between the germline ends. The CDR3 sequence: CASRRTGQGGKTQYF. The DNA of the CDR3 is TGTGCCAGTAGGCGGACTGGACAGGGAGGGAAGACCCAGTACTTC. The whole variable domain, filled in from reference TRBV19 and TRBJ2-5, reads DGGITQSPKYLFRKEGQNVTLSCEQNLNHDAMYWYRQDPGQGLRLIYYSQIVNDFQKGDIAEGYSVSREKKESFPLTVTSAQKNPTAFYLCASRRTGQGGKTQYFGPGTRLLVL.

The J gene is TRBJ1-5, the V gene TRBV5-1; the D gene is possibly TRBD1 (5 bases). Trimming removed 0 bases at V and 6 bases at J, with 13 bases between. CDR3 length equals 15 residues. Germline V gene lookup returns CDR1 SGHRS and CDR2 YFSETQ. The CDR3 nucleotides are TGCGCCAGCAGCTTGGCGGGGGAACCCTCTCAGCCCCAGCATTTT. Translating it yields CASSLAGEPSQPQHF.

The chain has TRBV7-2 and TRBJ1-2; D is possibly TRBD1 (5 bases). The length of the CDR3 is 14 residues. The V gene lost 1 base and the J gene lost 4 bases, with 10 bases spanning the gap. From germline, CDR1 is SGHTA and CDR2 FQGNSA. CDR3 region: CASSLVFGAYGYTF. In nucleotides, the CDR3 is TGTGCCAGCAGCTTAGTCTTTGGGGCCTATGGCTACACCTTC.

The chain is built from TRBV4-1 and TRBJ1-2; D is unclear. CDR3 length equals 12 residues. In germline, CDR1 is MGHRA, CDR2 YSYEKL. Trimming stripped 1 base from V and 7 bases from J, with 7 bases between. The CDR3 nucleotides are TGCGCCAGCAGCCAAGGACAAATTGGCTACACCTTC. It specifies CASSQGQIGYTF.

This clone was picked up one time. This chain links TRBV2 with TRBJ2-2, with D hard to call. The CDR3 is made up of 15 amino acids. Trimming shortened V by 5 bases and J by 4 bases, and 14 bases separated the two germline ends. Germline CDR1 SNHLY, CDR2 FYNNEI. The CDR3 here is CASSLGSVGTGELFF. The CDR3 bases are TGTGCCAGCAGTCTGGGCTCTGTCGGCACCGGGGAGCTGTTTTTT.

This clone was picked up a small number of times. The gene calls are TRBV7-9 and TRBJ2-7; 7 nucleotides match TRBD1. The ends lost 3 bases at V and 2 bases at J; junction bases unmatched: 10. Germline V CDR1 and CDR2: SEHNR, FQNEAQ (reference sequence). This CDR3 is built from 16 residues. The CDR3 region is CASSFSVGQPAYEQYF. The CDR3 nucleotides read TGTGCCAGCAGCTTTTCCGTGGGACAGCCAGCCTACGAGCAGTACTTC.

A single count supports this clone. The V gene is TRBV27, the J gene TRBJ2-1, with 8 bases that match TRBD1. V was clipped by 7 bases and J by 4 bases; unmatched bases: 9. CDR3 size: 15 residues. Germline V gene data show CDR1 as MNHEY and CDR2 as SMNVEV (reference sequence). The CDR3 DNA is TGTGCCAGCACCCCAGCAGGGGGCTTTTACAATGAGCAGTTCTTC. Translating it yields CASTPAGGFYNEQFF.

V is TRBV7-2 and J is TRBJ1-2; 8 nucleotides agree with TRBD1. The junction had 10 bases not matched to a gene; V was cut back by 4 bases and J by 6 bases. Germline-derived CDR1 and CDR2 are SGHTA and FQGNSA. The CDR3 has 15 residues. CDR3 bases: TGTGCCAGCAGCTCCAACAGGGGGAGACGGGATGGCTACACCTTC. Amino acids: CASSSNRGRRDGYTF.

The genes are TRBV5-1 and TRBJ2-3; 11 positions agree with TRBD1. Germline values: CDR1 SGHRS, CDR2 YFSETQ. V gave up 4 bases and J gave up 5 bases; unmatched junction bases: 6. This CDR3 contains 15 residues. The CDR3 nucleotides are TGCGCCAGCAGCCAGGACAGGGGGCTCGTAGATACGCAGTATTTT. Translated, it gives CASSQDRGLVDTQYF. The full variable domain, its missing parts supplied by reference TRBV5-1 and TRBJ2-3, is KAGVTQTPRYLIKTRGQQVTLSCSPISGHRSVSWYQQTPGQGLQFLFEYFSETQRNKGNFPGRFSGRQFSNSRSEMNVSTLELGDSALYLCASSQDRGLVDTQYFGPGTRLTVL.

The V gene is TRBV7-2, the J gene TRBJ2-3, with TRBD1 matching over 10 bases. This CDR3 is 17 amino acids long. With V trimmed by 5 bases and J by 5 bases, 13 bases remained unmatched. CDR1 SGHTA and CDR2 FQGNSA come from the germline V gene. Here the CDR3 DNA reads TGTGCCAGCAGCAAACGACAGGGGGCGCGTTTAATAGATACGCAGTATTTT. Residues: CASSKRQGARLIDTQYF.

The genes are TRBV15 and TRBJ2-7; no firm D call. Germline V gives CDR1 LNHNV, CDR2 YYDKDF (reference sequence). The CDR3 sequence is 13 residues long. Between the trimmed V and J ends, which lost 0 bases and 2 bases, there was a span of 5 bases. CDR3 residues: CATSRDPTYEQYF. The CDR3 nucleotides are TGTGCCACCAGCAGAGATCCCACCTACGAGCAGTACTTC.

V and J are TRBV4-3 and TRBJ2-7, with 10 bases identical to TRBD1. Germline assignment: CDR1 LGHNA and CDR2 YSLEER. The CDR3 covers 16 residues. Trimming at V came to 1 base and at J to 4 bases, leaving 7 bases not matched to a gene. CDR3: CASSQGDRDRGYEQYF. CDR3 nucleotide sequence: TGCGCCAGCAGCCAAGGGGACCGGGACAGGGGTTACGAGCAGTACTTC.

The J gene is TRBJ2-1, the V gene TRBV14; 7 bases match TRBD2. Germline V gene sequence: CDR1 SGHDN, CDR2 FVKESK. CDR3 length: 12 residues. Trimming at V came to 5 bases and at J to 15 bases, leaving 10 bases not matched to a gene. The CDR3 coding sequence is TGTGCCAGCAGCGCAGGGAGGGTAGGTCTGTTCTTC. Translating it yields CASSAGRVGLFF.

This chain links TRBV7-2 with TRBJ2-1, with D unclear. The CDR3 contains 15 residues. Germline CDR1 is SGHTA and CDR2 is FQGNSA. V shed 0 bases and J shed 1 base, with 7 bases lying between them. The CDR3 nucleotides are TGTGCCAGCAGCTTAGCAACGGTTTCCTACAATGAGCAGTTCTTC. It yields the protein CASSLATVSYNEQFF.

The rearrangement uses TRBV2 and TRBJ2-7, with 7 positions matching TRBD1. This CDR3 comprises 15 residues. The germline CDR1 and CDR2 sequences are SNHLY and FYNNEI. Germline trimming cut 3 bases from V and 2 bases from J; bases unmatched to any gene: 7. CDR3 amino acids: CASSEPRGKTYEQYF. The CDR3 DNA reads TGTGCCAGCAGTGAGCCCAGGGGGAAAACCTACGAGCAGTACTTC.

The chain uses TRBV5-1 and TRBJ2-1; maybe TRBD2 (5 bases). Trimming stripped 0 bases from V and 8 bases from J, with 12 bases between. Germline assignment: CDR1 SGHRS and CDR2 YFSETQ. The CDR3 runs to 14 residues. The CDR3 sequence is CASSLERGFDEQFF. The CDR3 DNA sequence: TGCGCCAGCAGCTTGGAACGGGGATTTGATGAGCAGTTCTTC.

About this clone: This specimen includes other DNA sequences encoding the same CDR3. The chain employs TRBV4-1 and TRBJ1-6, with D maybe TRBD1 (5 bases). This CDR3 is built from 19 residues. V lost 1 base and J 0 bases, leaving 16 bases between the germline ends. Germline assignment: CDR1 MGHRA and CDR2 YSYEKL. The CDR3 region has the DNA TGCGCCAGCAGCCAAGCACCGGGACTCCAGAGCTCCTATAATTCACCCCTCCACTTT. It is translated as CASSQAPGLQSSYNSPLHF.

This chain joins TRBV5-1 and TRBJ2-4; 12 nucleotides match TRBD2. The CDR3 totals 15 residues. J was trimmed by 8 bases and V by 4 bases; bases with no gene match: 7. Germline V lookup: CDR1 SGHRS, CDR2 YFSETQ. Written as DNA, the CDR3 is TGCGCCAGCAGCAGGGGACTAGCGGGCGGGGACATTCAGTACTTC. This gives the protein CASSRGLAGGDIQYF.

This clone occurred a few times. The J gene is TRBJ1-2, the V gene TRBV4-1, with TRBD1 matching over 10 bases. V lost 2 bases and J lost 4; bases outside the gene matches: 4. CDR3 length: 15 amino acids. Per germline, CDR1 MGHRA and CDR2 YSYEKL. For the CDR3, the DNA is TGCGCCAGCAGCCAATCGAGACAGGGGGCCTATGGCTACACCTTC. Amino acids: CASSQSRQGAYGYTF.

The chain joins TRBV9 to TRBJ2-1; 9 nucleotides agree with TRBD1. After removal of 4 bases from V and 9 bases from J, the junction contained 8 bases not matched to a gene. This CDR3 region has 14 residues. Germline CDR1 and CDR2: SGDLS and YYNGEE. CDR3 region: CASSTGTGMGEQFF. The CDR3 bases are TGTGCCAGCAGCACGGGGACAGGGATGGGTGAGCAGTTCTTC.

The V and J genes are TRBV5-4 and TRBJ2-2; D is perhaps TRBD2 (6 bases). This CDR3 region has 14 residues. Trimming cost V 0 bases and J 3 bases, with 6 bases left between them. The germline gives CDR1 SGHNT, CDR2 YYREEE (reference sequence). The CDR3 loop is CASSLGGDTGELFF. CDR3 coding DNA: TGTGCCAGCAGCTTGGGGGGGGACACCGGGGAGCTGTTTTTT.

The V gene is TRBV29-1, the J gene TRBJ2-3; TRBD1 matches at 7 bases. This CDR3 region has 12 residues. Germline trimming cut 6 bases from V and 1 base from J; bases unmatched to any gene: 1. CDR1 is SQVTM and CDR2 is ANQGSEA in the germline V gene. CDR3 region: CSVQGGTDTQYF. In DNA form, the CDR3 reads TGCAGCGTCCAGGGGGGCACAGATACGCAGTATTTT.

J is TRBJ2-2 and V is TRBV9, with TRBD2 matching 10 bases. J lost 2 bases, V lost 0 bases, and 1 base had no gene match. This CDR3 is 16 amino acids long. Germline lookup yields CDR1 SGDLS and CDR2 YYNGEE. The CDR3 sequence is CASSVGLAGNTGELFF. CDR3 bases: TGTGCCAGCAGCGTAGGACTAGCGGGTAACACCGGGGAGCTGTTTTTT.

The CDR3 loop reads CASSLDSGEQFF. CDR3 DNA sequence: TGTGCCAGCAGCTTAGATAGCGGTGAGCAGTTCTTC. The rearrangement uses TRBV11-3 and TRBJ2-1; D may be TRBD2 (6 bases). V lost 0 bases and J lost 9, with 6 bases in between. CDR3 length equals 12 residues. Looked up from germline, CDR1 is SGHNT and CDR2 is YENEEA.

The chain uses TRBV18 and TRBJ2-5, with 7 bases identical to TRBD2. The DNA end is a closer match to TRBJ2-7, so the J assignment may be wrong. This CDR3 comprises 14 residues. Germline V lookup: CDR1 KGHSH, CDR2 LQKENI. CDR3 region: CASSPRTSSYEQYF. CDR3 sequence (DNA): TGTGCCAGCTCACCAAGGACTAGCTCCTACGAGCAGTACTTC.

V is TRBV4-3 and J is TRBJ1-1; no clear D gene. The germline gives CDR1 LGHNA, CDR2 YSLEER. The CDR3 length is 16 residues. The V gene lost 0 bases and the J gene lost 2 bases, with 13 bases spanning the gap. CDR3 protein: CASSQDFTNGNTEAFF. The CDR3 region has the DNA TGCGCCAGCAGCCAAGACTTCACTAATGGAAACACTGAAGCTTTCTTT.